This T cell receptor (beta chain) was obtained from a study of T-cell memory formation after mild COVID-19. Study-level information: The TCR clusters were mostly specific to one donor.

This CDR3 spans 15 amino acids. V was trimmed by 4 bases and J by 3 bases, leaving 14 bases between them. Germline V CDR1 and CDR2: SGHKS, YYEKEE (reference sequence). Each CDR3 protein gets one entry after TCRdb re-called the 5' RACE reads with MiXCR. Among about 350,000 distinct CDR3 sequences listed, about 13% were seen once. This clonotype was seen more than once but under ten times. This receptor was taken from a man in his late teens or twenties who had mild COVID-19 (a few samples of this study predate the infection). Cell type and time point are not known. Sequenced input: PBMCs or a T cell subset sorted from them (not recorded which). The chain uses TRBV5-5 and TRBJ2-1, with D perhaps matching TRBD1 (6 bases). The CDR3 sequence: CASSGYRAFYNEQFF. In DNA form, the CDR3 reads TGTGCCAGCAGCGGTTACAGGGCTTTCTACAATGAGCAGTTCTTC.